This is a list of T cell receptor beta chains from one sample in a study of identical twins. TCRdb re-called the 5' RACE reads with MiXCR, one entry per CDR3 protein. The sample has some 230,000 distinct CDR3 sequences; over 5% are singletons. The sample also formed part of further work on T cells expressing NK-cell markers.

Sequenced: CD8+ T cells sorted from blood. Source of these receptors: a woman aged 18-29 years in good health. The CDR3 runs from the conserved cysteine through the conserved F or W. A D gene is named only where the DNA matches it firmly. Clone size is shown for a subset of rows, as once, few, many or a class of expanded clone.

few 15 NA TRBJ2-7 TRBV4-1 TGCGCCAGCAGCCAAGGCCGGGACACCTACTACGAGCAGTACTTC CASSQGRDTYYEQYF
many 11 NA TRBJ2-2 TRBV29-1 TGCAGCGTTGATAAGGCCGGGGAGCTGTTTTTT CSVDKAGELFF
few 15 NA TRBJ1-6 TRBV28 TGTGCCAGCAGTTTAGAGGGGGGGGGAAATTCACCCCTCCACTTT CASSLEGGGNSPLHF
few 15 NA TRBJ2-7 TRBV20-1 TGCAGTGCTTGCGAAGGCGGAAGCGTCACCTACGAGCAGTACTTC CSACEGGSVTYEQYF
few 16 TRBD2 TRBJ2-2 TRBV6-2/TRBV6-3 TGTGCCAGCAGTTACTCGACTAGCGAGAACACCGGGGAGCTGTTTTTT CASSYSTSENTGELFF
many 13 NA TRBJ1-1 TRBV29-1 TGCAGCGTCGGCTATGGGGGGCATACTGAAGCTTTCTTT CSVGYGGHTEAFF
many 13 NA TRBJ2-3 TRBV12-3/TRBV12-4 TGTGCCAGCAGTGGTAAAGGGAAACATACGCAGTATTTT CASSGKGKHTQYF
NA 15 TRBD2 TRBJ2-1 TRBV27 TGTGCCAGCAGTTCAATAGACTGGGAGGGAAGGGAGCAGTTCTTC CASSSIDWEGREQFF
many 14 TRBD2 TRBJ2-1 TRBV7-9 TGTGCCACTAAAGCGGGAGGTTCCTCGGATGAGCAGTTCTTC CATKAGGSSDEQFF
NA 19 TRBD2 TRBJ2-1 TRBV11-1 TGTGCCAGCAGCTTCTCGACTAGCGGGAGTATGAGGTCCTACAATGAGCAGTTCTTC CASSFSTSGSMRSYNEQFF
NA 12 NA TRBJ2-7 TRBV29-1 TGCAGCGTGTGGGACCGCCTCTACGAGCAGTACTTC CSVWDRLYEQYF
few 15 TRBD2 TRBJ2-7 TRBV11-3 TGTGCCAGCAGCTTTGGGCGGGGGGCCCCCTACGAGCAGTACTTC CASSFGRGAPYEQYF
NA 16 NA TRBJ2-1 TRBV15 TGTGCCACCAGCAGAGATCATAAGGGAAACTACAATGAGCAGTTCTTC CATSRDHKGNYNEQFF
NA 18 TRBD2 TRBJ2-5 TRBV11-1 TGTGCCAGCAGCGACACCCTGACTAGCGGAGGGCCCCAAGAGACCCAGTACTTC CASSDTLTSGGPQETQYF
NA 14 TRBD2 TRBJ2-5 TRBV11-2 TGTGCCAGCAGCGCGAGTAGCGGGAGTGAGACCCAGTACTTC CASSASSGSETQYF
few 14 NA TRBJ2-5 TRBV7-8 TGTGCCAGCAGCGCCCAACGTGTTGCGGAGACCCAGTACTTC CASSAQRVAETQYF